The 28 T cell receptor beta chains given below trace back to one sample, sequenced in a study of PD-1 blockade in classical Hodgkin lymphoma. Exposure to brentuximab vedotin varied, and each patient had relapsed following autologous stem cell transplantation. The table came from immunoSEQ multiplex PCR; TCRdb's copy has only in-frame clones and leaves some out. In the table there are about 85,000 clones, 80% to 95% of which are singletons. This material consisted of peripheral blood mononuclear cells (PBMCs), taken before the second cycle of nivolumab. These receptors all come from a human donor with classical Hodgkin lymphoma.

The gene calls are TRBV13 and TRBJ2-1, with D possibly matching TRBD2 (5 bases). The CDR3 runs 16 residues. The ends were cut back, 0 bases at V and 0 bases at J, with 9 bases in the middle. CDR1 is PRHDT and CDR2 is FYEKMQ in the germline V gene (reference sequence). This CDR3 reads CASSLGEAASYNEQFF. Written as DNA, the CDR3 is TGTGCCAGCAGCTTAGGAGAAGCGGCCTCCTACAATGAGCAGTTCTTC.

The CDR3 region is CAGVVIYEQYF. CDR3 bases: TGTGCCGGGGTAGTGATCTACGAGCAGTACTTC. The V call is TRBV6-5, the J call TRBJ2-7; D gene unclear. This CDR3 comprises 11 residues. Germline assignment: CDR1 MNHEY and CDR2 SVGAGI. V shed 11 bases and J shed 3 bases, with 11 bases lying between them.

The gene calls are TRBV7-8 and TRBJ2-7; no clear D gene. Germline CDR1 reads SGHVS; CDR2 reads FQNEAQ. CDR3 length equals 14 residues. V was shortened by 6 bases and J by 0 bases, with 12 bases between the two germline ends. The CDR3 DNA reads TGTGCCAGCAGAACTCACGACATCTCCTACGAGCAGTACTTC. This sequence encodes CASRTHDISYEQYF.

This chain uses TRBV27 with TRBJ2-2; the D is unclear. Germline CDR1 MNHEY, CDR2 SMNVEV (reference sequence). CDR3 length equals 15 residues. Trimming took off 3 bases at V and 0 bases at J, with 8 bases between the two ends. The DNA for the CDR3 is TGTGCCAGCAGTTTGGGGATGTCGAACACCGGGGAGCTGTTTTTT. This codes for CASSLGMSNTGELFF.

The chain carries TRBV6-5 and TRBJ2-7; possibly TRBD1 or TRBD2 for D (5 bases each). Per the germline V gene, CDR1 is MNHEY and CDR2 is SVGAGI. The V gene lost 0 bases and the J gene lost 7 bases, with 13 bases spanning the gap. CDR3 length: 14 residues. CDR3 DNA: TGTGCCAGCAGTTACTCCGGGGCCCCGGGGGAGCAGTACTTC. This translates into CASSYSGAPGEQYF.

This sequence joins TRBV9 and TRBJ2-3; D not resolved. The CDR3 has 11 residues. CDR1 and CDR2 (germline): SGDLS, YYNGEE. Trimming took off 3 bases at V and 6 bases at J, with 5 bases between the two ends. The CDR3 bases are TGTGCCAGCAGCGGATCGGATACGCAGTATTTT. Protein product: CASSGSDTQYF.

V usage is TRBV10-3 and J usage is TRBJ2-7; TRBD2 aligns across 7 bases. The J segment lost 0 bases and the V segment lost 1 base, leaving 3 bases of the junction unmatched. Germline CDR1 reads ENHRY; CDR2 reads SYGVKD. The CDR3 is 15 amino acids. CDR3 residues: CAISEWRESSYEQYF. The CDR3 coding sequence is TGTGCCATCAGTGAGTGGCGGGAGAGCTCCTACGAGCAGTACTTC.

The chain joins TRBV2 to TRBJ2-2, with 8 bases aligning to TRBD1. V lost 10 bases, J lost 5 bases, and 12 bases stayed unmatched. Germline V gene lookup returns CDR1 SNHLY and CDR2 FYNNEI. The CDR3 has 15 residues. CDR3 protein: CATRGLPTGTGELFF. The DNA of the CDR3 is TGTGCCACCAGGGGGCTTCCAACGGGGACCGGGGAGCTGTTTTTT.

The chain is built from TRBV21-1 and TRBJ2-7; the table's D call of TRBD2 was not tested on the DNA. TRBV21-1 is annotated as a pseudogene. The CDR3 has 16 residues. The CDR3 coding sequence is TGTGCCAGCAGCAAAGAGCGGGAATGGGTTAACTATGAGCAGTACTTC. Translated: CASSKEREWVNYEQYF.

The chain recombines TRBV5-6 with TRBJ1-2; a possible D gene is TRBD1 (6 bases). The CDR3 extends over 13 amino acids. Germline V lookup: CDR1 SGHDT, CDR2 YYEEEE. Trimming took off 4 bases at V and 4 bases at J, with 11 bases between the two ends. Here the CDR3 DNA reads TGTGCCAGCAGCCCGGGACAATCCTATGGCTACACCTTC. It encodes CASSPGQSYGYTF.

The chain recombines TRBV5-5 with TRBJ1-5; TRBD1 aligns across 9 bases. The V gene end was trimmed by 4 bases and the J gene end by 5 bases; junction bases not matched to a gene: 7. The CDR3 is 15 amino acids. From germline, CDR1 is SGHKS and CDR2 YYEKEE (reference sequence). The CDR3 DNA follows: TGTGCCAGCAGCGCCCCGGGACAGGGTCATCAGCCCCAGCATTTT. Translation: CASSAPGQGHQPQHF.

V usage is TRBV2 and J usage is TRBJ2-7; 14 positions agree with TRBD2. The trim removed 5 bases at V and 0 bases at J, leaving 3 bases unmatched. This CDR3 has 16 amino acids. The germline V gene encodes CDR1 SNHLY and CDR2 FYNNEI. The CDR3 is CASSRTSGRFSYEQYF. DNA of the CDR3: TGTGCCAGCAGTCGGACTAGCGGGAGGTTCTCCTACGAGCAGTACTTC.

V is TRBV7-6 and J is TRBJ1-3; D is unclear. This CDR3 comprises 13 residues. Trimming removed 5 bases at V and 2 bases at J, with 7 bases between. Germline-derived CDR1 and CDR2 are SGHVS and FNYEAQ. This CDR3 is CASSLGTGNTIYF. DNA for the CDR3: TGTGCCAGCAGCCTAGGGACTGGAAACACCATATATTTT.

V gene TRBV9 combines with J gene TRBJ2-3; weak D call: TRBD2 (7 bases). In germline, CDR1 is SGDLS, CDR2 YYNGEE. The ends were cut back, 0 bases at V and 9 bases at J, with 20 bases in the middle. There are 16 residues in the CDR3. The CDR3 loop is CASSVGVGGPTPTQYF. The CDR3 DNA reads as TGTGCCAGCAGCGTAGGTGTCGGGGGGCCTACCCCCACGCAGTATTTT.

The chain employs TRBV7-6 and TRBJ2-4; the D is unclear. V was shortened by 1 base and J by 5 bases, with 6 bases between the two germline ends. This CDR3 spans 13 amino acids. Germline CDR1 reads SGHVS; CDR2 reads FNYEAQ. In DNA form, the CDR3 reads TGTGCCAGCAGCTTAGACAGCGAAAACATTCAGTACTTC. This encodes CASSLDSENIQYF. Combining the CDR3 with reference TRBV7-6 and TRBJ2-4 gives the whole variable domain GAGVSQSPRYKVTKRGQDVALRCDPISGHVSLYWYRQALGQGPEFLTYFNYEAQQDKSGLPNDRFSAERPEGSISTLTIQRTEQRDSAMYRCASSLDSENIQYFGAGTRLSVL.

Points on this clone: Different DNA sequences within this sample yield the same CDR3. The chain carries TRBV19 and TRBJ1-2; maybe TRBD1 (5 bases). Per the germline V gene, CDR1 is LNHDA and CDR2 is SQIVND (reference sequence). This CDR3 contains 13 residues. Deletions cut 5 bases from V and 0 bases from J, with 7 bases between. The CDR3 coding sequence is TGTGCCAGTAGTCCGACAGCTAACTATGGCTACACCTTC. This gives the protein CASSPTANYGYTF.

The chain carries TRBV2 and TRBJ2-7; 7 nucleotides align to TRBD2. CDR3 length: 14 residues. V was pared by 6 bases and J by 2 bases, with 7 bases of the junction left unmatched. Germline loops: CDR1 SNHLY, CDR2 FYNNEI. For the CDR3, the DNA is TGTGCCAGCAGGCACAGACTAGCAACCTACGAGCAGTACTTC. Its translation: CASRHRLATYEQYF.

The chain combines TRBV27 with TRBJ2-1; no clear D. Germline V lookup: CDR1 MNHEY, CDR2 SMNVEV (reference sequence). The CDR3 extends over 13 amino acids. V was pared by 2 bases and J by 3 bases, with 5 bases between. DNA for the CDR3: TGTGCCAGCAGTTTAAGGCGCTACAATGAGCAGTTCTTC. Its protein is CASSLRRYNEQFF.

The V and J genes are TRBV5-1 and TRBJ1-1, with D possibly TRBD1 on 5 matching bases. V was clipped by 3 bases and J by 3 bases, with 12 bases between them. This CDR3 has 14 residues. Germline values: CDR1 SGHRS, CDR2 YFSETQ. CDR3 sequence: CASSSGRGDTEAFF. In nucleotides, the CDR3 is TGCGCCAGCAGCTCGGGGCGGGGGGACACTGAAGCTTTCTTT.

This chain links TRBV5-6 with TRBJ2-2, with D uncertain. The germline V gene has CDR1 SGHDT and CDR2 YYEEEE. The CDR3 is made up of 14 amino acids. V was trimmed by 4 bases and J by 2 bases, leaving 9 bases between them. The CDR3 sequence is CASSLWENTGELFF. CDR3 in DNA: TGTGCCAGCAGCCTGTGGGAAAACACCGGGGAGCTGTTTTTT.

The rearrangement links TRBV6-4 to TRBJ2-7, with 7 bases lining up with TRBD1. Trimming cost V 8 bases and J 2 bases; bases outside gene matches: 15. The CDR3 covers 16 residues. Germline V lookup: CDR1 MRHNA, CDR2 SNTAGT. The CDR3 protein is CASPGPSTDRTYEQYF. DNA of the CDR3: TGTGCCAGCCCAGGGCCTTCCACGGACAGGACCTACGAGCAGTACTTC.

In nucleotides, the CDR3 is TGTGCCTGGAGTCTCATCAGGGGAGGGACAGATACGCAGTATTTT. As protein: CAWSLIRGGTDTQYF. The V call is TRBV30, the J call TRBJ2-3; TRBD2 is a possible D gene (7 bases). Germline CDR1 is GTSNPN and CDR2 is SVGIG (reference sequence). Trimming pared 2 bases from V and 3 bases from J, leaving 15 bases between. This CDR3 region has 15 residues.

The chain is built from TRBV27 and TRBJ2-3; weak D call: TRBD1 (5 bases). Trimming took off 6 bases at V and 0 bases at J, with 13 bases between the two ends. The CDR3 has 15 residues. Germline V gene data show CDR1 as MNHEY and CDR2 as SMNVEV (reference sequence). CDR3 in amino acids: CASRLSTASTDTQYF. In DNA, the CDR3 is TGTGCCAGCAGACTTTCGACAGCTAGCACAGATACGCAGTATTTT.

This chain uses TRBV30 with TRBJ1-2; D not resolved. Germline lookup yields CDR1 GTSNPN and CDR2 SVGIG (reference sequence). The V gene lost 5 bases and the J gene lost 4 bases, with 11 bases spanning the gap. This CDR3 region has 12 residues. The CDR3 DNA reads TGTGCCTGGGGGCCGGGCACCTATGGCTACACCTTC. Its protein is CAWGPGTYGYTF.

A word on this clone: The junction does not match germline at one end; this may be a read error. This sequence joins TRBV18 and TRBJ1-5, with D maybe TRBD1 (6 bases). CDR1 KGHSH and CDR2 LQKENI come from the germline V gene. The CDR3 loop spans 15 amino acids. CDR3 in amino acids: CVSSLRDNSNQPQHF. In DNA form, the CDR3 reads TGTGTCAGCTCACTCCGGGACAACAGCAATCAGCCCCAGCATTTT.

The chain recombines TRBV21-1 with TRBJ2-4; the DNA was not compared with TRBD1, the D call given in the table. TRBV21-1 has pseudogene status. This CDR3 contains 19 residues. The CDR3 region is CASSKARNLRGSAKNIQYF. The CDR3 nucleotides are TGTGCCAGCAGCAAAGCGAGAAATCTCAGGGGTTCGGCCAAAAACATTCAGTACTTC.

This rearrangement joins TRBV15 to TRBJ1-3, with unresolved D. The germline CDR1 and CDR2 sequences are LNHNV and YYDKDF (reference sequence). The CDR3 is 14 amino acids. Trimming took off 0 bases at V and 3 bases at J, with 6 bases between the two ends. CDR3 residues: CATSRDLGGNTIYF. The DNA for the CDR3 is TGTGCCACCAGCAGAGATCTCGGTGGAAACACCATATATTTT.

V usage is TRBV11-2 and J usage is TRBJ2-4; 9 bases line up with TRBD2. After removal of 1 base from V and 0 bases from J, the junction contained 4 bases not matched to a gene. Germline loops: CDR1 SGHAT, CDR2 FQNNGV. The CDR3 has 17 amino acids. The CDR3 sequence: CASSLGGTSRAKNIQYF. DNA of the CDR3: TGTGCCAGCAGCTTAGGGGGGACTAGCCGAGCCAAAAACATTCAGTACTTC. Based on the CDR3 plus reference TRBV11-2 and TRBJ2-4, the full variable domain is EAGVAQSPRYKIIEKRQSVAFWCNPISGHATLYWYQQILGQGPKLLIQFQNNGVVDDSQLPKDRFSAERLKGVDSTLKIQPAKLEDSAVYLCASSLGGTSRAKNIQYFGAGTRLSVL.